The 6 T cell receptor beta chains presented below share a single source sample, sequenced in a study of T cell repertoires in aging, cancer and after chemotherapy. Peripheral blood genomic DNA, not sorted cells or RNA, was the template. TRB rearrangements spanning V, D and J were amplified using mixed TRB-A/B primers. TCRdb called the multiplex PCR reads again in MiXCR, with one record for every CDR3 protein. The sample yields some 10,000 distinct CDR3 sequences, less than 45% seen once. The specimen was blood. These TCRs come from a human donor in good health.

Only a few counts were recorded for this clonotype. The chain joins TRBV6-6 to TRBJ2-7; no clear D gene. Looked up from germline, CDR1 is MNHNY and CDR2 is SVGAGI (reference sequence). Trimming took 4 bases from V and 2 from J, leaving 9 bases between them. This CDR3 has 13 residues. The CDR3 region is CASSSTATYEQYF. CDR3 nucleotides: TGTGCCAGCAGTTCCACGGCCACCTACGAGCAGTACTTC.

The sample holds a few counts of this clonotype. The rearrangement uses TRBV20-1 and TRBJ2-6; D is ambiguous. Looked up from germline, CDR1 is DFQATT and CDR2 is SNEGSKA (reference sequence). The germline V and J ends were trimmed by 0 bases and 4 bases, with 4 bases remaining between them. The CDR3 has 13 residues. The CDR3 here is CSARDLGANVLTF. In nucleotides, the CDR3 is TGCAGTGCTAGAGATCTCGGGGCCAACGTCCTGACTTTC.

The chain carries TRBV12-3 or TRBV12-4 and TRBJ2-1; 11 bases agree with TRBD2. The CDR3 runs 15 residues. Trimming cost V 5 bases and J 4 bases; bases outside gene matches: 4. CDR3 in amino acids: CASSASGGFYNEQFF. Here the CDR3 DNA reads TGTGCCAGCAGTGCTAGCGGGGGGTTTTACAATGAGCAGTTCTTC.

This clonotype was found a few times. The chain combines TRBV12-3 or TRBV12-4 with TRBJ2-1; 9 bases agree with TRBD2. J lost 5 bases, V lost 7 bases, and 9 bases had no gene match. The CDR3 totals 15 residues. CDR3 amino acids: CASTGLARTDNEQFF. CDR3 bases: TGTGCCAGCACGGGACTAGCCCGCACCGACAATGAGCAGTTCTTC.

V usage is TRBV7-2 and J usage is TRBJ1-2; possible D gene TRBD1, 6 bases. The CDR3 is 15 residues long. The germline V gene has CDR1 SGHTA and CDR2 FQGNSA. Trimming cost V 3 bases and J 1 base, with 12 bases left between them. The CDR3 region has the DNA TGTGCCAGCAGCTTGGAGGCAGGGGTTAACTATGGCTACACCTTC. Protein sequence: CASSLEAGVNYGYTF.

V is TRBV12-3 or TRBV12-4 and J is TRBJ2-1; 10 bases line up with TRBD2. Trimming cost V 5 bases and J 6 bases; bases outside gene matches: 7. This CDR3 is 15 amino acids long. This chain's CDR3 is CASSEVAGGFNEQFF. The CDR3 DNA reads TGTGCCAGCAGTGAAGTAGCGGGGGGTTTCAATGAGCAGTTCTTC.